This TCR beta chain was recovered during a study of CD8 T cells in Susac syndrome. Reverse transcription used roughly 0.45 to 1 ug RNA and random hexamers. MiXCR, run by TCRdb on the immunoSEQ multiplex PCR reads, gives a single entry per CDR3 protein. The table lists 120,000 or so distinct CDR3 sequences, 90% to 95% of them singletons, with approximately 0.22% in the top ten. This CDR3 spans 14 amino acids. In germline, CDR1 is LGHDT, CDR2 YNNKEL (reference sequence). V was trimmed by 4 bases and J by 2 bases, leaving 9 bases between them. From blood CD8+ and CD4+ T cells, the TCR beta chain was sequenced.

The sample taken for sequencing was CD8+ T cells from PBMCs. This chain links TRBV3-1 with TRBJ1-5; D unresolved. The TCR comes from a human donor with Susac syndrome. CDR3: CASSRGFGNQPQHF. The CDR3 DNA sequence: TGTGCCAGCAGCCGAGGGTTCGGCAATCAGCCCCAGCATTTT.